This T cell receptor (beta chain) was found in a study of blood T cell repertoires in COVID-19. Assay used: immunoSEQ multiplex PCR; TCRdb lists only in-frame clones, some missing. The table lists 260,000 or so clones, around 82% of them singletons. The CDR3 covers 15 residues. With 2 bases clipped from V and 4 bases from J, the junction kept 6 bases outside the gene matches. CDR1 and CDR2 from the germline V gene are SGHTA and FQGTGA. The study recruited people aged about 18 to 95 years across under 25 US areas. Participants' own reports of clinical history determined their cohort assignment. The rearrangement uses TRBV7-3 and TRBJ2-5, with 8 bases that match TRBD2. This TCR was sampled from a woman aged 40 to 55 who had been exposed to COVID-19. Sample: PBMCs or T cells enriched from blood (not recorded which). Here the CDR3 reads CASSLGRGAGETQYF. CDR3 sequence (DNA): TGTGCCAGCAGCTTAGGGCGGGGGGCCGGAGAGACCCAGTACTTC.